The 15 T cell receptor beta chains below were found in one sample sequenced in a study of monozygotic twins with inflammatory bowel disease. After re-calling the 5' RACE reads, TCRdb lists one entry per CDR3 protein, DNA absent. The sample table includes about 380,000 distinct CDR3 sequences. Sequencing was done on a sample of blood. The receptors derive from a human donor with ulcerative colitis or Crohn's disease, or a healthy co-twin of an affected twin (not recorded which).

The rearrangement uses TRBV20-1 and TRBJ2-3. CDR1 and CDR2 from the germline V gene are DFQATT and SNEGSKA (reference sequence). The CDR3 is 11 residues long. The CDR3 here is CSATRADTQYF.

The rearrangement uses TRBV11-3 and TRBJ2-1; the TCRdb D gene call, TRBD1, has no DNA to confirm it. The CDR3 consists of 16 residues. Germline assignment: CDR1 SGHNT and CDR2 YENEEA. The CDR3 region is CASSLSGSTRGNEQFF.

The CDR3 loop is CASSLVTADTQYF. This chain connects TRBV7-2 to TRBJ2-3. Germline CDR1 and CDR2: SGHTA and FQGNSA. This CDR3 comprises 13 residues.

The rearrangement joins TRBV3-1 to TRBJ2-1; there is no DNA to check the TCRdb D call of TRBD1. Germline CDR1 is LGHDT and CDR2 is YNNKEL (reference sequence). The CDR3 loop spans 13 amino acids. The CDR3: CASRFRGGDEQFF.

The CDR3 is CASSLAPVAGNTIYF. V usage is TRBV7-7 and J usage is TRBJ1-3. Looked up from germline, CDR1 is SSHAT and CDR2 is FNYEAQ (reference sequence). CDR3 length: 15 residues.

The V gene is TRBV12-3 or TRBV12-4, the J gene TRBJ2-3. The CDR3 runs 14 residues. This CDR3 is CASSDSTSTDTQYF.

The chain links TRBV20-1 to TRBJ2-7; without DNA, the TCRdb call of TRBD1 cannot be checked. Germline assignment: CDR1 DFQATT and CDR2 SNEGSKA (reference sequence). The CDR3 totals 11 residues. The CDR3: CSAEGYYEQYF.

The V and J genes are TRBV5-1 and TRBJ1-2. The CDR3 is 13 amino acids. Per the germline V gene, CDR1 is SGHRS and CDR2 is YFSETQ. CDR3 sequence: CASSPGTFGDYTF.

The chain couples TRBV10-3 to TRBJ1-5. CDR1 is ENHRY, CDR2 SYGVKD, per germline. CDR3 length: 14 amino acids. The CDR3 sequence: CAISESGSNQPQHF.

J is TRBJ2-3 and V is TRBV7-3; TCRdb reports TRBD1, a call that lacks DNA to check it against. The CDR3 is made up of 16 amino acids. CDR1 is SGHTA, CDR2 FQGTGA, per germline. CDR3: CASSLIPGRSTDTQYF. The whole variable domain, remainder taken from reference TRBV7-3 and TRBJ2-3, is GAGVSQTPSNKVTEKGKYVELRCDPISGHTALYWYRQSLGQGPEFLIYFQGTGAADDSGLPNDRFFAVRPEGSVSTLKIQRTERGDSAVYLCASSLIPGRSTDTQYFGPGTRLTVL.

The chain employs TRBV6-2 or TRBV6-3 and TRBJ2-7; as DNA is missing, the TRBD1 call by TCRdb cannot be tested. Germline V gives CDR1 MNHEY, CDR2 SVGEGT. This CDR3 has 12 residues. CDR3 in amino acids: CASSRASYEQYF.

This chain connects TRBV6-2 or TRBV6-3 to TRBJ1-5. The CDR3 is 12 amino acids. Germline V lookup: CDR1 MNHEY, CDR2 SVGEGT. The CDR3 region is CASSSEGRPQHF.

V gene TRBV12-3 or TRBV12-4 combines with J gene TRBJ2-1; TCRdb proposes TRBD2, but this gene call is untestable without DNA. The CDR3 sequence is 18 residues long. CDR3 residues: CASRGLAGGSATYNEQFF.

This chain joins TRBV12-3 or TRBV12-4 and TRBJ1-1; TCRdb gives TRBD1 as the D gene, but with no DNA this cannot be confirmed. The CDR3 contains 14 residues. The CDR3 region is CASNPQGPGPEAFF.

The CDR3 reads CASSEAQRGGYQETQYF. The chain has TRBV6-1 and TRBJ2-5; without DNA, the TCRdb call of TRBD2 cannot be checked. This CDR3 region has 17 residues. CDR1 and CDR2 from the germline V gene are MNHNS and SASEGT.